The clone carrying this T cell receptor (beta chain) was counted a few times. Its matching antigen is unknown. The sample belongs to a study of human T cells and chemical hapten exposure. Study details: Variation in per-sample TCR yields came mainly from small pooled library volume differences. Study observations and caveats: Expanded TCRs were compared with controls, and the expanded TCRs formed significantly more large CDR3 similarity clusters.

Time point here: pre-sensitization, week 0. Regarding treatment: therapeutic diphenylcyclopropenone sensitization with weekly scalp DPC. The authors' total RNA extraction used unfractionated whole blood. During construction of the library, unique molecular identifiers were attached to individual cDNA molecules for quantitative, reproducible TCR counting. In the original processing: Samples had a median of approximately 89,000 TCRs, ranging roughly 23,224 to 700,000. TCRdb used MiXCR to reprocess the RACE reads, holding one entry per CDR3 protein. The V and J calls reflect TCRdb's pipeline rather than the authors' work. The sample has under 40,000 distinct CDR3 sequences, under 13% seen once. The receptor comes from a man aged 45 to 65 with alopecia areata. Some clones in this sample may be carry-over from other donors' samples. The sample here was whole blood, taken in connection with sensitization to the hapten diphenylcyclopropenone (DPC).

The DNA of the CDR3 is TGTGCCAGCAGTTTAACTGGGCGGGGAGCGGATACGCAGTATTTT. This codes for CASSLTGRGADTQYF. The V and J genes are TRBV27 and TRBJ2-3; the D gene is possibly TRBD2 (6 bases). This CDR3 comprises 15 residues. Trimming pared 2 bases from V and 6 bases from J, leaving 15 bases between. In germline, CDR1 is MNHEY, CDR2 SMNVEV (reference sequence).